The clone carrying this T cell receptor (beta chain) was seen many times. The data are from a study of blood T cells in healthy people across ages. The draw of peripheral blood yielded approximately 11 milliliters from each donor. CDR3 size: 16 residues. The germline gives CDR1 SGHRS, CDR2 YFSETQ. V was pared by 4 bases and J by 0 bases, with 5 bases of the junction left unmatched. Alongside a J-beta primer mix, a sample-barcoded 5' primer served in a second PCR lasting about 7 to 12 cycles. TCRdb re-derived calls from the 5' RACE reads in MiXCR, one entry per CDR3 protein. Among around 1,900,000 distinct CDR3 sequences, 35% to 50% were seen once, and the ten largest hold 20% to 25%.

The receptor comes from a human donor in good health. Sequenced sample: blood. The chain carries TRBV5-1 and TRBJ2-7, with 12 nucleotides matching TRBD2. The CDR3 here is CASSPGLAGSSYEQYF. The CDR3 DNA reads as TGCGCCAGCAGCCCCGGACTAGCGGGGAGCTCCTACGAGCAGTACTTC. Looking up the rest from reference TRBV5-1 and TRBJ2-7 gives the full variable domain: KAGVTQTPRYLIKTRGQQVTLSCSPISGHRSVSWYQQTPGQGLQFLFEYFSETQRNKGNFPGRFSGRQFSNSRSEMNVSTLELGDSALYLCASSPGLAGSSYEQYFGPGTRLTVT.